These 6 T cell receptor beta chains came from one sample sequenced in a study of long-term antiretroviral therapy in people with HIV. The immunoSEQ assay was v3.0, run at survey level. TCRdb's table, derived via immunoSEQ multiplex PCR, lists solely in-frame clones and lacks some. The table shows 15,000 to 20,000 clones, with approximately 82% occurring only once. The sample was unsorted PBMCs, taken 0.5 years before starting antiretroviral therapy. Receptor source: a woman aged 50 to 60 with HIV.

This clone came up a few times. The J gene is TRBJ1-5, the V gene TRBV7-7; 8 bases align to TRBD1. The V and J ends lost 4 bases and 5 bases, in that order; junction bases with no gene match: 10. The germline V gene has CDR1 SSHAT and CDR2 FNYEAQ (reference sequence). The CDR3 covers 16 residues. In nucleotides, the CDR3 is TGTGCCAGCAGCTACTCCCGACAGGGGAATGATCAGCCCCAGCATTTT. It specifies CASSYSRQGNDQPQHF.

This chain joins TRBV19 and TRBJ2-5, with 7 bases identical to TRBD1. The CDR3 has 16 residues. Germline values: CDR1 LNHDA, CDR2 SQIVND (reference sequence). Trimming at V came to 2 bases and at J to 3 bases, leaving 9 bases not matched to a gene. The DNA of the CDR3 is TGTGCCAGTAGTATACTAGGCCAGGGGGACGAAGAGACCCAGTACTTC. Its translation: CASSILGQGDEETQYF.

This clone was picked up one time. This chain links TRBV9 with TRBJ1-5, with D uncertain. The germline V and J ends were trimmed by 3 bases and 3 bases, with 10 bases remaining between them. The CDR3 spans 14 residues. The germline gives CDR1 SGDLS, CDR2 YYNGEE. The CDR3 here is CASSARVINQPQHF. Here the CDR3 DNA reads TGTGCCAGCAGCGCTAGGGTTATCAATCAGCCCCAGCATTTT.

The chain has TRBV7-9 and TRBJ1-3, with a weak D call TRBD1 (5 bases). CDR3 length: 15 residues. The V gene's germline CDR1 is SEHNR and CDR2 FQNEAQ (reference sequence). The V end lost 3 bases, the J end lost 7 bases, and 16 bases lay between the germline ends. This CDR3 reads CASSLGKGQGNTIYF. CDR3 coding DNA: TGTGCCAGCAGCTTGGGGAAGGGGCAGGGTAACACCATATATTTT.

The chain joins TRBV6-5 to TRBJ1-2, with D possibly TRBD1 on 5 matching bases. CDR1 is MNHEY and CDR2 is SVGAGI in the germline V gene. The CDR3 spans 15 residues. Between the trimmed V and J ends, which lost 8 bases and 0 bases, there was a span of 16 bases. CDR3 nucleotides: TGTGCCAGCCGAAAAACGGGGGAAGCTAACTATGGCTACACCTTC. Translated, it gives CASRKTGEANYGYTF.

The chain recombines TRBV11-2 with TRBJ2-6; D is undetermined. This CDR3 contains 16 residues. V gave up 0 bases and J gave up 0 bases, with 6 bases separating them. The germline V gene encodes CDR1 SGHAT and CDR2 FQNNGV. For the CDR3, the DNA is TGTGCCAGCAGCTTAGAACTTCGCTCTGGGGCCAACGTCCTGACTTTC. Its protein is CASSLELRSGANVLTF.